A selection of T cell receptor beta chains follows, all from one sample in a study of T-cell reconstitution after alpha-beta-depleted transplantation in children. One entry per CDR3 protein results from TCRdb running MiXCR on the PCR reads. The repertoire has 580,000 or so distinct CDR3 sequences, more than 20% of them found once; the top ten carry around 14%. The starting material was PBMCs, mostly from graft donor cells, obtained 360 days after TCRalphabeta/CD19-depleted stem cell transplant. The receptors were gathered from a boy less than two years old who had a stem cell transplant for acute myeloid leukemia, so the T cells may come from the graft donor. Both conserved end residues are part of each CDR3. D genes are given only for firm matches. Clone size appears in some rows only: once, few, many, or a class for an expanded clone.

TRBV10-3	15	TRBJ2-7	TRBD1	many	TGTGCCATCAGTGGGACAGGGGTCTCCTCCTACGAGCAGTACTTC	CAISGTGVSSYEQYF
TRBV7-2	17	TRBJ2-2	NA	NA	TGTGCCAGCAGCTTGCTTCGTTCGGGACCTAACGGCGGGGAGCTGTTTTTT	CASSLLRSGPNGGELFF
TRBV5-5	16	TRBJ2-1	NA	NA	TGTGCCAGCAGCTGGGGGGACAGCGGGGTAGACAATGAGCAGTTCTTC	CASSWGDSGVDNEQFF
TRBV12-3/TRBV12-4	13	TRBJ1-1	NA	NA	TGTGCCAGCAGTCAAACAGGGACGGGGATAGCTTTCTTT	CASSQTGTGIAFF
TRBV20-1	15	TRBJ2-1	TRBD1	NA	TGCAGTGCGCGAAGGGGACAGGGGCGATACAATGAGCAGTTCTTC	CSARRGQGRYNEQFF
TRBV15	15	TRBJ2-7	NA	NA	TGTGCCACCAGCAGAGATCGAGGCAGGGACTACGAGCAGTACTTC	CATSRDRGRDYEQYF
TRBV6-1	14	TRBJ1-1	TRBD1	many	TGTGCCAGCAGTAGTTCTACAGGGGTCGCCGAAGCTTTCTTT	CASSSSTGVAEAFF
TRBV7-9	17	TRBJ2-5	TRBD2	NA	TGTGCCAGCAGCTTGAAGGGTCCGCGGGGGGGTCGGGAGACCCAGTACTTC	CASSLKGPRGGRETQYF
TRBV12-3/TRBV12-4	16	TRBJ2-3	NA	NA	TGTGCCACCCCGTTTATAGGGGCGGGGTGGCCAGATACGCAGTATTTT	CATPFIGAGWPDTQYF
TRBV24-1	16	TRBJ2-5	TRBD1	NA	TGTGCCACCAGTGACCCCACCGGGACAGGGGAAGAGACCCAGTACTTC	CATSDPTGTGEETQYF
TRBV28	15	TRBJ2-5	NA	many	TGTGCCCACAGCGCCTCTGAGGCAGCGGGTGGGACCCAGTACTTC	CAHSASEAAGGTQYF
TRBV20-1	12	TRBJ2-7	TRBD1	few	TGCAGTGCTGGCCCAAAAGACAGGGTAGAGTACTTC	CSAGPKDRVEYF
TRBV12-3/TRBV12-4	16	TRBJ2-6	NA	many	TGTGCCAGCAGTCTCCCGGGGGTCCCTGGGGCCAACGTCCTGACTTTC	CASSLPGVPGANVLTF
TRBV28	16	TRBJ2-3	NA	few	TGTGCCAGCAGTTCCCCCCGGGGGTGGAGCACAGATACGCAGTATTTT	CASSSPRGWSTDTQYF
TRBV12-3/TRBV12-4	12	TRBJ1-6	NA	many	TGTGCCAGCAGTTTAGGGGGCCCACCCCTCCACTTT	CASSLGGPPLHF
TRBV10-3	14	TRBJ2-4	NA	NA	TGTGCCATCAGTGAGCCGGGGGAAGGGAACATTCAGTACTTC	CAISEPGEGNIQYF
TRBV20-1	13	TRBJ1-2	NA	few	TGCAGTGTTGTCGGGGGCAGAGCAGGAGGCTACACCTTC	CSVVGGRAGGYTF
TRBV6-5	14	TRBJ1-1	NA	few	TGTGCCAGCAGTTACTCTAAAACCCGTGGAGGGGCTTTCTTT	CASSYSKTRGGAFF
TRBV2	15	TRBJ2-2	TRBD1	many	TGTGCCAGCAGTGAAGTAGGGGGCTGGACCGGGGAGCTGTTTTTT	CASSEVGGWTGELFF
TRBV2	14	TRBJ2-2	NA	many	TGTGCCAGCAGGATCAACAGGGACACCGGGGAGCTGTTTTTT	CASRINRDTGELFF
TRBV29-1	14	TRBJ2-1	TRBD1	NA	TGCAGCGTTGAGGTGGGACAGGGGGCAGGGGGGCAGTTCTTC	CSVEVGQGAGGQFF
TRBV14	17	TRBJ2-3	NA	NA	TGTGCCAGCAGTCCCACGGACAGTCTAAGTTACACAGAGACGCAGTATTTT	CASSPTDSLSYTETQYF
TRBV12-3/TRBV12-4	15	TRBJ1-5	TRBD1	once	TGTGCCAGCAGTTTAAGACAGGGCGGGATTCAGCCCCAGCATTTT	CASSLRQGGIQPQHF
TRBV12-3/TRBV12-4	15	TRBJ2-3	NA	few	TGTGCCAGCAGTCGTCGCGGGACCCCGGGAGATACGCAGTATTTT	CASSRRGTPGDTQYF
TRBV7-2	11	TRBJ2-1	NA	many	TGTGCCAGCAGCACTCTTTTTGAGCAGTTCTTC	CASSTLFEQFF
TRBV10-3	17	TRBJ2-3	TRBD1	NA	TGTGCCATCAGTGAGCGGACAGGGGGCCGTACTACAGATACGCAGTATTTT	CAISERTGGRTTDTQYF
TRBV2	11	TRBJ2-7	NA	many	TGTGCCAGCATCGGAGTTCCGGGGCAGTACTTC	CASIGVPGQYF
TRBV6-6	12	TRBJ1-1	NA	NA	TGTGCCAGCAGTCGGGGGGGTCCTGAAGCTTTCTTT	CASSRGGPEAFF
TRBV7-3	16	TRBJ2-1	NA	many	TGTGCCAGCAGCTTAAAACCGATAAGCTCCTACAATGAGCAGTTCTTC	CASSLKPISSYNEQFF
TRBV7-9	14	TRBJ2-7	TRBD1	few	TGTGCCAGCAGCTCCGCAGGGGGTGCCTACGAGCAGTACTTC	CASSSAGGAYEQYF
TRBV12-3/TRBV12-4	19	TRBJ2-6	NA	NA	TGTGCCAGCAGTTTACTGTTGTTGGCCGCGGACTCTGGGGCCAACGTCCTGACTTTC	CASSLLLLAADSGANVLTF
TRBV6-2/TRBV6-3	15	TRBJ2-1	NA	NA	TGTGCCAGCAGTTCCGGGACTCCTTCAGGGAATGAGCAGTTCTTC	CASSSGTPSGNEQFF
TRBV4-2	14	TRBJ2-7	NA	NA	TGTGCCAGCAGCCCCGGGCCGGCGAGCTACGAGCAGTACTTC	CASSPGPASYEQYF
TRBV7-2	16	TRBJ2-1	TRBD2	many	TGTGCCAGCAGCTTAGTTCCTAGCGGGGGGAGCAATGAGCAGTTCTTC	CASSLVPSGGSNEQFF
TRBV12-3/TRBV12-4	16	TRBJ2-4	NA	NA	TGTGCCAGCAGTTTTGGGCTGACGGTAGCCAAAAACATTCAGTACTTC	CASSFGLTVAKNIQYF
TRBV12-3/TRBV12-4	14	TRBJ2-1	TRBD2	NA	TGTGCCAGCATGGGGGTAGCGGGCTACAATGAGCAGTTCTTC	CASMGVAGYNEQFF
TRBV4-3	16	TRBJ2-6	NA	many	TGCGCCAGCAGCGGAGCATCTTTCTCTGGGGCCAACGTCCTGACTTTC	CASSGASFSGANVLTF
TRBV6-4	15	TRBJ1-5	NA	NA	TGTGCCAGCAGGCCCCGGGACCTCGGCAATCAGCCCCAGCATTTT	CASRPRDLGNQPQHF
TRBV20-1	14	TRBJ2-1	TRBD2	NA	TGCAGTGCTAGAGTTAGCGGGGTTTACAATGAGCAGTTCTTC	CSARVSGVYNEQFF
TRBV12-3/TRBV12-4	17	TRBJ1-2	NA	many	TGTGCCAGCAGTTCCCTCCCTACAGGGAGGGCTAACTATGGCTACACCTTC	CASSSLPTGRANYGYTF
TRBV11-2	16	TRBJ1-5	NA	NA	TGTGCCAGCAGCTCCTCGGAGCGGGGTAGCAATCAGCCCCAGCATTTT	CASSSSERGSNQPQHF
TRBV21-1	12	TRBJ2-3	NA	NA	TGTGCCGGAGGACAGGGCTGTGATACGCAGTATTTT	CAGGQGCDTQYF
TRBV5-6	15	TRBJ2-2	TRBD1	many	TGTGCCAGCAGCTTGACACCAACAGGGGCCGGGGAGCTGTTTTTT	CASSLTPTGAGELFF
TRBV9	15	TRBJ2-6	NA	NA	TGTGCCAGCAGCGTAGAAGGGACTGGGGCCAACGTCCTGACTTTC	CASSVEGTGANVLTF
TRBV6-2/TRBV6-3	16	TRBJ2-1	NA	NA	TGTGCCAGCAGTTATTCTGGGGCGGTCGTAGGAGTAAAGCAGTTCTTC	CASSYSGAVVGVKQFF
TRBV28	12	TRBJ2-1	NA	once	TGTGCCAGCAGGCGACAGGACAATGAGCAGTTCTTC	CASRRQDNEQFF
TRBV7-2	15	TRBJ2-3	NA	few	TGTGCCAGCAGCTTGTACAGGGTGGGGACAGATACGCAGTATTTT	CASSLYRVGTDTQYF
TRBV12-3/TRBV12-4	16	TRBJ1-5	TRBD1	many	TGTGCCAGCAGTGGGGGGGGACAGGGGGACAATCAGCCCCAGCATTTT	CASSGGGQGDNQPQHF
TRBV29-1	13	TRBJ1-2	TRBD1	many	TGCAGCGTTGAAAGGGACAGGCTCTATGGCTACACCTTC	CSVERDRLYGYTF
TRBV4-1	17	TRBJ2-1	NA	NA	TGCGCCAGCAGCCAAGGAACGACACGGGGGGCTTACAATGAGCAGTTCTTC	CASSQGTTRGAYNEQFF
TRBV20-1	11	TRBJ2-5	TRBD1	many	TGCAGTGCTGACAGGGAAGAGACCCAGTACTTC	CSADREETQYF
TRBV29-1	11	TRBJ2-7	NA	many	TGCAGCGTTGAAGGCACCTACGAGCAGTACTTC	CSVEGTYEQYF
TRBV11-2	13	TRBJ2-5	TRBD1	many	TGTGCCAGCACCCAGACAGGGGAAGAGACCCAGTACTTC	CASTQTGEETQYF